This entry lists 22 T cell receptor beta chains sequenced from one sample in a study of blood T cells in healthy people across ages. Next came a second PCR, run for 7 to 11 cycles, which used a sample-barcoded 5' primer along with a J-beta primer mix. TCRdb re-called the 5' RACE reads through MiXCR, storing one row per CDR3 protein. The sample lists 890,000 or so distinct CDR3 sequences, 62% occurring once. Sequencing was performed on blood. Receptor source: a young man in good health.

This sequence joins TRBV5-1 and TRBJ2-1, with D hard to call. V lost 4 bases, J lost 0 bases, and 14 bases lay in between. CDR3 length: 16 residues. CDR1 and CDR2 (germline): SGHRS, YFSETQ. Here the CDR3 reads CASSQVVPSSYNEQFF. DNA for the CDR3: TGCGCCAGCAGCCAGGTAGTTCCCAGCTCCTACAATGAGCAGTTCTTC.

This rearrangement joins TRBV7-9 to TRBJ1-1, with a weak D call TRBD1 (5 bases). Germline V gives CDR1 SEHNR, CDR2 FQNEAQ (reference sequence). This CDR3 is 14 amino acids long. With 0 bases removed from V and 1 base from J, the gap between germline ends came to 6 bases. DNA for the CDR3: TGTGCCAGCAGCTTAGCGGGGCGGAACACTGAAGCTTTCTTT. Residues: CASSLAGRNTEAFF.

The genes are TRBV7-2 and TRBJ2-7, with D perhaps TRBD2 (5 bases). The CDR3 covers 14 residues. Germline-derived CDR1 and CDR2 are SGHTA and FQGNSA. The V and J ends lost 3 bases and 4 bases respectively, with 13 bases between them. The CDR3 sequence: CASSFTGFGYEQYF. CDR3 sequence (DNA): TGTGCCAGCAGCTTTACGGGGTTCGGGTACGAGCAGTACTTC. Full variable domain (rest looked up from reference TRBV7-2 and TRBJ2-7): GAGVSQSPSNKVTEKGKDVELRCDPISGHTALYWYRQSLGQGLEFLIYFQGNSAPDKSGLPSDRFSAERTGGSVSTLTIQRTQQEDSAVYLCASSFTGFGYEQYFGPGTRLTVT.

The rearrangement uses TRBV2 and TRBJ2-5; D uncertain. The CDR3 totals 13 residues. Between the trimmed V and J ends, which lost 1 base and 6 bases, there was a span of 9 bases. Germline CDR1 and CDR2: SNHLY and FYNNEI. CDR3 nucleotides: TGTGCCAGCAGTGAAGAAGGGCTCCAGACCCAGTACTTC. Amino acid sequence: CASSEEGLQTQYF.

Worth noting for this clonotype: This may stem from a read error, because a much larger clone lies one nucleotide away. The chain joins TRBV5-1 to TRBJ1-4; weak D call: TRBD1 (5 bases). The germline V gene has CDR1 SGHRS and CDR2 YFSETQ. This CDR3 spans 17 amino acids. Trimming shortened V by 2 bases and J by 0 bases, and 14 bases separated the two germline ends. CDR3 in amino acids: CASSFTPVGATNEKLFF. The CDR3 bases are TGCGCCAGCAGCTTCACCCCTGTGGGGGCAACTAATGAAAAACTGTTTTTT.

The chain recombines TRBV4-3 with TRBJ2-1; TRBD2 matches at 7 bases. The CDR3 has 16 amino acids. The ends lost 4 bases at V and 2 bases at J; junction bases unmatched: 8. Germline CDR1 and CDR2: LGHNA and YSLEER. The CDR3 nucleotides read TGCGCCAGCAGCCCCCTCGTGCGGGGGACCTACAATGAGCAGTTCTTC. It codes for CASSPLVRGTYNEQFF.

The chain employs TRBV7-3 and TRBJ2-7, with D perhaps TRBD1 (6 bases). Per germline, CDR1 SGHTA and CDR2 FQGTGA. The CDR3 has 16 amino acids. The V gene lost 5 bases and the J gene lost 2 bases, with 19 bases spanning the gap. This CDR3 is CASSPRGGTNPYEQYF. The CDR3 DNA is TGTGCCAGCAGCCCCAGGGGTGGGACAAACCCCTACGAGCAGTACTTC.

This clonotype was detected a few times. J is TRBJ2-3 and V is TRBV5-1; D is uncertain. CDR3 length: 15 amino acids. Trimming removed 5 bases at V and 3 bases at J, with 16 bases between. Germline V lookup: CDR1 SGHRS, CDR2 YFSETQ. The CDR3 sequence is CASRGGQIGTDTQYF. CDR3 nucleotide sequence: TGCGCCAGCAGGGGTGGCCAGATAGGAACAGATACGCAGTATTTT.

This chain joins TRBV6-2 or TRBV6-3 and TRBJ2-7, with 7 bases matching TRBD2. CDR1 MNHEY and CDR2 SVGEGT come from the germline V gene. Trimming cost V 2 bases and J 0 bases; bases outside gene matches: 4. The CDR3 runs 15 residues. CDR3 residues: CASSYGVAGSYEQYF. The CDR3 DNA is TGTGCCAGCAGTTACGGGGTAGCGGGCTCCTACGAGCAGTACTTC.

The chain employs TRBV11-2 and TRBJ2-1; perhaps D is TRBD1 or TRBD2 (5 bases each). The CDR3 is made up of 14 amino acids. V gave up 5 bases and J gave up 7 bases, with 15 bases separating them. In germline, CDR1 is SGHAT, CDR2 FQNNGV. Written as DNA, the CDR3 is TGTGCCAGCAGCCCCTCGGGGCCGTCGAATGAGCAGTTCTTC. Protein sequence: CASSPSGPSNEQFF.

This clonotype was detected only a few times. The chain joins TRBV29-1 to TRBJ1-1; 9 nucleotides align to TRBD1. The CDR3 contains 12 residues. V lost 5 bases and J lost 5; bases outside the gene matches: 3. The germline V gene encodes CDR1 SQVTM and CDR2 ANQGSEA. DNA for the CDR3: TGCAGCGTTCGACAGGGGGAGACTGAAGCTTTCTTT. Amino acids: CSVRQGETEAFF.

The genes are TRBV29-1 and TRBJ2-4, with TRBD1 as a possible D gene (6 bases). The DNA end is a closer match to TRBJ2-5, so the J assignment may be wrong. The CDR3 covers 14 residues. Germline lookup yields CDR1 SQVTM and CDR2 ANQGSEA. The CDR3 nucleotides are TGCAGCGTTAGCGACCGGGACATAGAAGAGACCCAGTACTTC. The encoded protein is CSVSDRDIEETQYF.

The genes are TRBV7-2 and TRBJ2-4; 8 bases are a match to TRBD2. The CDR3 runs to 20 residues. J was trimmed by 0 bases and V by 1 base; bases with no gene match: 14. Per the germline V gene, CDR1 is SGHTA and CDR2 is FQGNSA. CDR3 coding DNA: TGTGCCAGCAGCTTAGAGTGGCCGGGAGGGGGGGTCATAGCCAAAAACATTCAGTACTTC. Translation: CASSLEWPGGGVIAKNIQYF.

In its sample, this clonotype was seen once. In DNA, the CDR3 is TGTGCCAGCACCAGGACGGCATCAATGGGTAGCAATCAGCCCCAGCATTTT. It specifies CASTRTASMGSNQPQHF. This chain joins TRBV12-3 or TRBV12-4 and TRBJ1-5; no firm D call. CDR3 length: 17 amino acids. V was clipped by 7 bases and J by 0 bases, with 19 bases between them.

The CDR3 nucleotides are TGTGCCATCAGTGAGTCGGGTATGGGTGGCTACACCTTC. It specifies CAISESGMGGYTF. V and J are TRBV10-3 and TRBJ1-2; D unclear. Germline V CDR1 and CDR2: ENHRY, SYGVKD. V was clipped by 0 bases and J by 7 bases, with 9 bases between them. The CDR3 sequence is 13 residues long.

The CDR3 sequence: CASSQASGTGRNEQFF. The CDR3 region has the DNA TGCGCCAGCAGCCAAGCTTCCGGGACAGGGCGAAATGAGCAGTTCTTC. V is TRBV4-1 and J is TRBJ2-1; 9 nucleotides agree with TRBD1. Germline loops: CDR1 MGHRA, CDR2 YSYEKL. The CDR3 is 16 amino acids. The ends lost 1 base at V and 7 bases at J; junction bases unmatched: 8.

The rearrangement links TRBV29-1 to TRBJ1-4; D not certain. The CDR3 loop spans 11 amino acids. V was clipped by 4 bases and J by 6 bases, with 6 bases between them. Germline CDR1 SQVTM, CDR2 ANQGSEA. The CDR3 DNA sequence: TGCAGCGTTGGGACGGATGAAAAACTGTTTTTT. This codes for CSVGTDEKLFF.

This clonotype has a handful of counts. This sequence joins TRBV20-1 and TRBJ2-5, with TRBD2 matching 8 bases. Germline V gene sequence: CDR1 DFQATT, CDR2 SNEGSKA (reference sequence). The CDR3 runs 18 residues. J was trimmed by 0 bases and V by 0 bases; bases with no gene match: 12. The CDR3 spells CSARDSGESRGDQETQYF. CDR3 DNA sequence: TGCAGTGCTAGAGATTCTGGGGAGTCGCGGGGGGACCAAGAGACCCAGTACTTC.

The CDR3 DNA is TGCAGTGCTAACTACAGGGACCACGAGCAGTACTTC. Protein product: CSANYRDHEQYF. This chain uses TRBV20-1 with TRBJ2-7; perhaps TRBD1 as D (6 bases). The V end was cut by 4 bases, the J end by 5 bases, with 12 bases between. This CDR3 has 12 residues. Germline-derived CDR1 and CDR2 are DFQATT and SNEGSKA (reference sequence).

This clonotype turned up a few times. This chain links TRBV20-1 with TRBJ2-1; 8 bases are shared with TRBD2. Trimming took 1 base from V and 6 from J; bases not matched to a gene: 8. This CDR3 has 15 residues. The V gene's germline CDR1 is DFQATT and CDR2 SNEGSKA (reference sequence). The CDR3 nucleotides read TGCAGTGCTAGAGTGGGCGGGAGGATCGGCAATGAGCAGTTCTTC. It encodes CSARVGGRIGNEQFF.

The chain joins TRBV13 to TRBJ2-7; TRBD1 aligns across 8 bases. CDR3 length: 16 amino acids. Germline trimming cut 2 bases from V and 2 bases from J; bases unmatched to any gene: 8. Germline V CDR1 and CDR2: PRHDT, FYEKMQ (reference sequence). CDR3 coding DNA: TGTGCCAGCAGCTTAACCCCGACAGGGGCGACCTACGAGCAGTACTTC. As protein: CASSLTPTGATYEQYF.

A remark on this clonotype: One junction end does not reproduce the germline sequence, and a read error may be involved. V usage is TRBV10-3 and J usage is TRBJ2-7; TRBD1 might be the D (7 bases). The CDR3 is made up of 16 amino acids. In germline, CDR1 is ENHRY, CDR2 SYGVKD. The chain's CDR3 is CATLEEGQLPAYERYF. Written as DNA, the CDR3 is TGTGCCACCCTAGAGGAGGGACAGCTACCAGCCTACGAGCGGTACTTC.